The next 17 T cell receptor beta chains were all read from a single sample in a study of blood T cell repertoires in COVID-19 (dated by TCRdb to about 2020). The receptor library was made with the immunoSEQ multiplex PCR assay. The source is immuneACCESS, and TCRdb retained only in-frame sequences with V and J called. Part of the clones is not carried over; for the studies checked, unresolved V genes explain less than half of this, and the remainder is unexplained. The sample includes 30,000 to 45,000 clones, with approximately 86% observed a single time. About 7% of the sample is taken by the ten largest. The sample comprised peripheral blood. The source is a human donor in a cohort sampled during active COVID-19.

The chain links TRBV14 to TRBJ1-2; TRBD1 is a possible D gene (5 bases). Germline loops: CDR1 SGHDN, CDR2 FVKESK. CDR3 length: 13 amino acids. V lost 3 bases to trimming and J lost 11 bases, with 16 bases between them. Here the CDR3 reads CASSQESNRMYTF. The CDR3, as DNA: TGTGCCAGCAGCCAGGAGTCAAACAGGATGTACACCTTC.

Comments on this clone: Other DNA sequences from this sample encode an identical CDR3 as well. The genes are TRBV6-5 and TRBJ2-2; possible D gene TRBD2, 5 bases. Germline V gives CDR1 MNHEY, CDR2 SVGAGI. V shed 2 bases and J shed 8 bases, with 6 bases lying between them. The CDR3 is made up of 12 amino acids. The CDR3 DNA reads TGTGCCAGCAGTTACCGAGGGGGGGAGCTGTTTTTT. Its translation is CASSYRGGELFF.

This chain links TRBV10-1 with TRBJ2-1; the D is unclear. The V gene lost 0 bases and the J gene lost 0 bases, with 12 bases spanning the gap. CDR3 length: 17 residues. The germline gives CDR1 WNHNN, CDR2 SYGVQD (reference sequence). CDR3 protein: CASSESTRLGSYNEQFF. CDR3 in DNA: TGCGCCAGCAGTGAGTCGACTCGGCTGGGCTCCTACAATGAGCAGTTCTTC.

The V and J genes are TRBV18 and TRBJ2-5, with D possibly TRBD1 on 5 matching bases. With 2 bases removed from V and 5 bases from J, the gap between germline ends came to 9 bases. Germline CDR1 KGHSH, CDR2 LQKENI. This CDR3 is built from 13 residues. CDR3 sequence (DNA): TGTGCCAGCTCACCAGGGGCAAGGGAGACCCAGTACTTC. Its protein is CASSPGARETQYF.

Worth noting for this clone: At the DNA level, this CDR3 is encoded by other sequences in the same sample as well. The chain uses TRBV6-2 or TRBV6-3 and TRBJ1-3, with 8 bases that match TRBD1. The CDR3 totals 14 residues. Germline V gene data show CDR1 as MNHEY and CDR2 as SVGEGT. The junction had 4 bases not matched to a gene; V was cut back by 6 bases and J by 3 bases. In nucleotides, the CDR3 is TGTGCCAGCAGCGGACAGGGCCTTGGAAACACCATATATTTT. This gives the protein CASSGQGLGNTIYF.

The DNA for the CDR3 is TGTGCCAGCAGCCGACCCACGAACGGGGACTACGAGCAGTACTTC. It translates to CASSRPTNGDYEQYF. The V and J genes are TRBV6-5 and TRBJ2-7; maybe TRBD2 (5 bases). From germline, CDR1 is MNHEY and CDR2 SVGAGI. Trimming took 6 bases from V and 3 from J, leaving 18 bases between them. This CDR3 region has 15 residues.

As DNA, the CDR3 is TGTGCCAGCTCACCAGTCCTCAGCGGACTGCAAGGCTCTGGAAACACCATATATTTT. This encodes CASSPVLSGLQGSGNTIYF. This chain uses TRBV18 with TRBJ1-3, with D unclear. V lost 2 bases to trimming and J lost 0 bases, with 20 bases between them. The germline gives CDR1 KGHSH, CDR2 LQKENI. The CDR3 is 19 residues long.

The chain combines TRBV6-6 with TRBJ1-3, with a tentative D call TRBD1 (5 bases). Trimming left V 0 bases short and J 5 bases short, with 11 bases between. CDR3 length: 15 amino acids. Looked up from germline, CDR1 is MNHNY and CDR2 is SVGAGI (reference sequence). The CDR3 region has the DNA TGTGCCAGCAGTTACTCGACGCAGGGAAGAAACACCATATATTTT. Its protein is CASSYSTQGRNTIYF.

The chain carries TRBV19 and TRBJ1-5; 9 nucleotides agree with TRBD1. The CDR3 has 16 residues. V lost 0 bases, J lost 5 bases, and 5 bases stayed unmatched. Germline CDR1 and CDR2: LNHDA and SQIVND (reference sequence). Here the CDR3 DNA reads TGTGCCAGTAGTATAGAGGGACAGGGAGGGTATCAGCCCCAGCATTTT. This translates into CASSIEGQGGYQPQHF. Full variable domain (remainder filled in from reference TRBV19 and TRBJ1-5): DGGITQSPKYLFRKEGQNVTLSCEQNLNHDAMYWYRQDPGQGLRLIYYSQIVNDFQKGDIAEGYSVSREKKESFPLTVTSAQKNPTAFYLCASSIEGQGGYQPQHFGDGTRLSIL.

This clone was found once. This chain joins TRBV18 and TRBJ1-2; the match to TRBD1 covers 8 bases. CDR3 length: 12 residues. V lost 2 bases, J lost 11 bases, and 4 bases stayed unmatched. Germline V gene data show CDR1 as KGHSH and CDR2 as LQKENI. CDR3 DNA sequence: TGTGCCAGCTCACCAGGACAGGGAAGGTACACCTTC. This gives the protein CASSPGQGRYTF.

The chain has TRBV5-4 and TRBJ2-3; 11 bases map to TRBD2. The junction had 0 bases not matched to a gene; V was cut back by 3 bases and J by 0 bases. The CDR3 loop spans 15 amino acids. Per germline, CDR1 SGHNT and CDR2 YYREEE (reference sequence). The CDR3 protein is CASSWTSGSTDTQYF. CDR3 sequence (DNA): TGTGCCAGCAGCTGGACTAGCGGGAGCACAGATACGCAGTATTTT.

The CDR3: CASSAPRGTEAFF. Here the CDR3 DNA reads TGTGCCAGCAGCGCTCCCCGGGGAACTGAAGCTTTCTTT. The chain links TRBV9 to TRBJ1-1; D unresolved. The CDR3 has 13 amino acids. V lost 3 bases and J 5 bases, leaving 11 bases between the germline ends. CDR1 is SGDLS and CDR2 is YYNGEE in the germline V gene.

The chain joins TRBV7-8 to TRBJ1-5, with D maybe TRBD1 (6 bases). The V gene's germline CDR1 is SGHVS and CDR2 FQNEAQ. V was trimmed by 3 bases and J by 9 bases, leaving 21 bases between them. The CDR3 totals 16 residues. The DNA of the CDR3 is TGTGCCAGCAGCTTGACTAGCGGGACAACCGCCCGGCCCCAGCATTTT. Residues: CASSLTSGTTARPQHF.

The chain has TRBV9 and TRBJ2-3, with 10 bases lining up with TRBD2. In germline, CDR1 is SGDLS, CDR2 YYNGEE. Unmatched junction bases numbered 13, after V lost 3 bases and J lost 15 bases. This CDR3 comprises 14 residues. The CDR3 DNA reads TGTGCCAGCAGCGGATTAAGAGCGGGAGGGGGTTTATATTTT. Amino acid sequence: CASSGLRAGGGLYF.

The V and J genes are TRBV18 and TRBJ2-5; 8 nucleotides match TRBD1. The V gene end was trimmed by 4 bases and the J gene end by 1 base; junction bases not matched to a gene: 2. Per germline, CDR1 KGHSH and CDR2 LQKENI. The CDR3 contains 14 residues. CDR3 sequence reads: CASSLGTGQETQYF. The CDR3 DNA reads TGTGCCAGCTCACTAGGGACAGGCCAAGAGACCCAGTACTTC.

The chain is built from TRBV3-1 (or the pseudogene TRBV3-2) and TRBJ2-2; D gene unclear. Germline assignment: CDR1 LGHDT and CDR2 YNNKEL (reference sequence). The length of the CDR3 is 15 residues. The ends were cut back, 0 bases at V and 5 bases at J, with 10 bases in the middle. This CDR3 reads CASSQDSRRTGELFF. CDR3 coding DNA: TGTGCCAGCAGCCAAGATAGTCGCAGGACCGGGGAGCTGTTTTTT.

The rearrangement joins TRBV19 to TRBJ1-2; the match to TRBD1 covers 7 bases. The CDR3 spans 15 residues. Losses at the gene ends were 5 bases for V and 7 bases for J; bases not matched to a gene: 13. Germline loops: CDR1 LNHDA, CDR2 SQIVND (reference sequence). In DNA, the CDR3 is TGTGCCAGTAGTGTCACAGGGGCCCTCACCCCTGGCTACACCTTC. Translation gives CASSVTGALTPGYTF.